This TCR beta chain was identified during a study of identical twins. A single record per CDR3 protein comes from TCRdb applying MiXCR to the 5' RACE reads. The sample includes more than 400,000 distinct CDR3 sequences, around 15% of them seen just once. Findings and limits, study-wide: Because invariant MAIT and iNKT cells could be present, zero-insertion analyses could be partly confounded. Cross-sectional statistics underpinned the conclusions; the same donors were not followed.

Of note for this clonotype: What it binds is not known.

In germline, CDR1 is MNHNS, CDR2 SASEGT. The CDR3 sequence is 15 residues long. Trimming cost V 6 bases and J 7 bases; bases outside gene matches: 12. Separately, the same data were catalogued under a study of yellow fever vaccine responses in identical twins.

The V gene is TRBV6-1, the J gene TRBJ2-1; 7 positions agree with TRBD2. This TCR came from a woman aged 18-30 years in good health. What was sequenced was CD4+ T cells sorted from blood. CDR3 bases: TGTGCCAGCAGAGTAACTAGCGTACAAAGGAATGAGCAGTTCTTC. Its protein is CASRVTSVQRNEQFF.